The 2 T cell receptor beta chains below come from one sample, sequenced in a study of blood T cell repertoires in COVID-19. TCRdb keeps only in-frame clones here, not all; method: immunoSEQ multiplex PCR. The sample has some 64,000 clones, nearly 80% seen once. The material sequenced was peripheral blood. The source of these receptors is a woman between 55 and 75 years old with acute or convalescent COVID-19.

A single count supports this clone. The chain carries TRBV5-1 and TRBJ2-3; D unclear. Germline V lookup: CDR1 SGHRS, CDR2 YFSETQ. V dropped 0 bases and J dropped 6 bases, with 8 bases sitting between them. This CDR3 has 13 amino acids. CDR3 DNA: TGCGCCAGCAGCTTGGCGGTCGGGGATACGCAGTATTTT. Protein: CASSLAVGDTQYF.

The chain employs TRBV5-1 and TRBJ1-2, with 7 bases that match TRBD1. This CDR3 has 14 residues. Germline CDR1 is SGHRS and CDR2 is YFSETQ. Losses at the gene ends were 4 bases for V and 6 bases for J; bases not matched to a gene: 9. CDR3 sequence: CASSPSGTAHGYTF. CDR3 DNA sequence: TGCGCCAGCAGCCCGTCCGGGACAGCTCATGGCTACACCTTC.